This T cell receptor (beta chain) was obtained from a study of cytomegalovirus exposure and HLA in healthy donors. Looking at the study overall: Early release data held around 82 million unique TCRs from HLA-typed donors. Study results and limitations: As was reported, the HLA-A and HLA-B alleles of most subjects were accurately predicted from TCR beta sequences.

This CDR3 spans 16 amino acids. Germline CDR1 reads SGDLS; CDR2 reads YYNGEE. Trimming left V 0 bases short and J 4 bases short, with 16 bases between. In the PCR, 60 Vbeta and 13 Jbeta primers were used. In the original workflow: Approximately 12 million of the roughly 80 million unique TCR beta chains counted in a later analysis were shared. Profiling relied on immunoSEQ multiplex PCR, and the TCRdb table lists in-frame clones only, not all of them. The V and J calls and the clone size are those of that table, but D and trimming were determined from the DNA. Here the sample spans fewer than 300,000 clones, over 70% being singletons. In the case of this clone: Its target is unknown.

The source is a girl aged 2 to 9 in good health and CMV-seronegative. The chain recombines TRBV9 with TRBJ1-2; weak D call: TRBD1 (5 bases). Sequenced material: PBMCs. The CDR3: CASSVDQAGLIYGYTF. In DNA, the CDR3 is TGTGCCAGCAGCGTAGACCAGGCAGGGCTTATCTATGGCTACACCTTC. The variable domain in full, with the rest retrieved from reference TRBV9 and TRBJ1-2, is DSGVTQTPKHLITATGQRVTLRCSPRSGDLSVYWYQQSLDQGLQFLIQYYNGEERAKGNILERFSAQQFPDLHSELNLSSLELGDSALYFCASSVDQAGLIYGYTFGSGTRLTVV.